This T cell receptor (beta chain) was observed in a study of neurological immune-mediated disorders. Study outcomes and limitations: When grouped phylogenetically, the repertoires of 18 of the 34 multiple sclerosis patients fell together in one related-CDR3 cluster, which is a possible signature. Association with the multiple sclerosis repertoire cluster was not found for any clinical or MRI feature. Multiple sclerosis was found to have the least TCR clonal expansion, below healthy controls, and HTLV-1-associated myelopathy the most.

V was cut by 5 bases and J by 3 bases, with 17 bases left in between. Germline CDR1 and CDR2: MNHNS and SASEGT. The CDR3 extends over 16 amino acids. This clonotype has just one count. The antigen remains unidentified. The method for making cDNA was 5'RACE, and it used 10-nucleotide random UMIs. TCRdb itself ran the 5' RACE reads through MiXCR, one entry per CDR3 protein. Among tens of thousands of distinct CDR3 sequences, around 4.2% were seen once, and the ten largest hold about 1.5%. The chain recombines TRBV6-1 with TRBJ1-5; TRBD1 might be the D (5 bases). Sequencing was done on a sample of PBMCs. This receptor was obtained from a man aged 25-45 years with multiple sclerosis. The CDR3 sequence is CASSWEPDRANQPQHF. CDR3 in DNA: TGTGCCAGCAGTTGGGAGCCCGACAGAGCCAATCAGCCCCAGCATTTT.